One sample yielded the 25 T cell receptor beta chains listed below, sequenced in a study of beta chain features in type 1 diabetes (dated by TCRdb to the late 2010s). The investigation overall reported the following: Type 1 diabetes patients showed a moderate but significant shortening of TCRB CDR3 length in all four CD4+ subsets.

These receptors have no known antigen. Library prep was done by the immunoSEQ multiplex PCR assay. The entire amount of isolated RNA was reverse transcribed using the High Capacity cDNA Reverse Transcription Kit, so the sequenced TCRB transcripts were expressed ones. As stored in TCRdb, this immuneACCESS dataset retains in-frame rearrangements with V and J assigned. A fraction of the clones does not appear; measured against another copy, unresolved V genes explain less than half of the discrepancy, and the remainder lacks a known reason. The sample table lists roughly 290,000 clones, about 15% of them with a count of one. The ten largest clonotypes hold 0.015% to 0.017% of the sample. Sequencing was done on a sample of naive CD4+ T cells from blood. The meaning of the sample's cell subset or site label: true naive CD4+ T cells. These receptor sequences come from a man aged 18 to 30 with type 1 diabetes.

This chain connects TRBV4-3 to TRBJ1-2; D possibly corresponds to TRBD1 (5 bases). Germline V CDR1 and CDR2: LGHNA, YSLEER. The ends were cut back, 1 base at V and 4 bases at J, with 13 bases in the middle. This CDR3 is built from 15 residues. CDR3 protein: CASSQATSRAYGYTF. For the CDR3, the DNA is TGCGCCAGCAGCCAAGCAACCAGCAGGGCCTATGGCTACACCTTC.

Points on this clone: The sample holds other DNA sequences that translate to the same CDR3. The chain links TRBV9 to TRBJ2-5, with D possibly TRBD2 on 6 matching bases. The CDR3 length is 14 residues. The germline V gene has CDR1 SGDLS and CDR2 YYNGEE. The V and J ends lost 0 bases and 2 bases respectively, with 8 bases between them. The CDR3 coding sequence is TGTGCCAGCAGCGTAGGGGGGGAACAAGAGACCCAGTACTTC. This gives the protein CASSVGGEQETQYF.

This clone was detected only a few times. The chain recombines TRBV18 with TRBJ2-5; no reliable D call. The V end lost 0 bases, the J end lost 5 bases, and 7 bases lay between the germline ends. CDR3 length: 13 amino acids. The germline gives CDR1 KGHSH, CDR2 LQKENI. The CDR3 spells CASSPPMRETQYF. CDR3 nucleotides: TGTGCCAGCTCACCACCGATGCGGGAGACCCAGTACTTC. The complete variable domain, with remaining parts taken from reference TRBV18 and TRBJ2-5, reads NAGVMQNPRHLVRRRGQEARLRCSPMKGHSHVYWYRQLPEEGLKFMVYLQKENIIDESGMPKERFSAEFPKEGPSILRIQQVVRGDSAAYFCASSPPMRETQYFGPGTRLLVL.

This clone was detected a few times. The chain joins TRBV27 to TRBJ1-2; perhaps TRBD1 as D (5 bases). In germline, CDR1 is MNHEY, CDR2 SMNVEV (reference sequence). Trimming took off 2 bases at V and 3 bases at J, with 7 bases between the two ends. This CDR3 comprises 13 residues. The CDR3 nucleotides read TGTGCCAGCAGTTTAAGACAGTACTATGGCTACACCTTC. It translates to CASSLRQYYGYTF.

This chain joins TRBV10-3 and TRBJ1-6; TRBD1 aligns across 10 bases. V was clipped by 8 bases and J by 6 bases; unmatched bases: 22. The CDR3 has 20 residues. The V gene's germline CDR1 is ENHRY and CDR2 SYGVKD. The CDR3 nucleotides read TGTGCCATCCAACCAGGACAGGGGGTTTCTACGGGTTCGGGTAATTCACCCCTCCACTTT. Translation gives CAIQPGQGVSTGSGNSPLHF.

In DNA form, the CDR3 reads TGTGCAAGTCGCCCGGGGGAAAACATTCAGTACTTC. It encodes CASRPGENIQYF. This chain joins TRBV12-2 and TRBJ2-4; TRBD2 was called by the table and not checked on the DNA. TRBV12-2 represents a pseudogene. CDR3 length: 12 amino acids.

This clone has a handful of counts. This sequence joins TRBV18 and TRBJ2-3; 7 positions match TRBD2. J was trimmed by 0 bases and V by 2 bases; bases with no gene match: 5. The germline CDR1 and CDR2 sequences are KGHSH and LQKENI. The CDR3 loop spans 16 amino acids. The CDR3 region is CASSPGPAGSTDTQYF. DNA for the CDR3: TGTGCCAGCTCACCAGGCCCAGCGGGGAGCACAGATACGCAGTATTTT. Full variable domain (remainder filled in from reference TRBV18 and TRBJ2-3): NAGVMQNPRHLVRRRGQEARLRCSPMKGHSHVYWYRQLPEEGLKFMVYLQKENIIDESGMPKERFSAEFPKEGPSILRIQQVVRGDSAAYFCASSPGPAGSTDTQYFGPGTRLTVL.

This clone appeared a few times. The rearrangement uses TRBV28 and TRBJ1-6; 7 bases map to TRBD1. This CDR3 comprises 15 residues. The junction had 10 bases not matched to a gene; V was cut back by 4 bases and J by 10 bases. Germline V gene sequence: CDR1 MDHEN, CDR2 SYDVKM. The CDR3 DNA follows: TGTGCCAGCAGTTCCCAGGGACAGCTCCCCTCACCCCTCCACTTT. Translating it yields CASSSQGQLPSPLHF.

This chain joins TRBV30 and TRBJ2-1; a weak D match, TRBD2 (5 bases). Germline V gene lookup returns CDR1 GTSNPN and CDR2 SVGIG (reference sequence). The CDR3 is 14 amino acids. The germline V and J ends were trimmed by 8 bases and 0 bases, with 14 bases remaining between them. The CDR3 region is CAGKVGSSYNEQFF. CDR3 bases: TGTGCCGGAAAGGTGGGGAGCTCCTACAATGAGCAGTTCTTC.

This chain links TRBV30 with TRBJ2-7, with TRBD1 matching over 8 bases. The junction had 9 bases not matched to a gene; V was cut back by 3 bases and J by 2 bases. The CDR3 has 15 residues. Germline V CDR1 and CDR2: GTSNPN, SVGIG (reference sequence). CDR3 coding DNA: TGTGCCTGGAGCACCCGGACAGGGACCCCCTACGAGCAGTACTTC. As protein: CAWSTRTGTPYEQYF.

This clone was observed a handful of times. This chain joins TRBV7-2 and TRBJ2-3; 10 bases agree with TRBD1. Germline V CDR1 and CDR2: SGHTA, FQGNSA. The CDR3 runs 14 residues. V lost 3 bases to trimming and J lost 12 bases; unmatched junction nucleotides: 9. DNA of the CDR3: TGTGCCAGCAGCTTTCCGGGACAGGGGACGCATCAGTATTTT. Amino acid sequence: CASSFPGQGTHQYF.

This clone was counted only a few times. The rearrangement links TRBV7-8 to TRBJ1-6; 11 bases line up with TRBD1. Germline V lookup: CDR1 SGHVS, CDR2 FQNEAQ. The CDR3 totals 17 residues. V shed 5 bases and J 5 bases; nucleotides not matched to a gene: 8. CDR3 amino acids: CASSHRTGGGNNSPLHF. For the CDR3, the DNA is TGTGCCAGCAGCCACCGGACAGGGGGCGGGAATAATTCACCCCTCCACTTT.

A remark on this clone: The junction departs from germline at one end; a sequencing error may be responsible. The rearrangement uses TRBV7-6 and TRBJ2-4; D is undetermined. The CDR3 is made up of 13 amino acids. Germline V CDR1 and CDR2: SGHVS, FNYEAQ. In DNA, the CDR3 is TGTGCCAGCAGCTTAACCCCCGAGGTGGATCAGCACTTC. Translating gives CASSLTPEVDQHF.

Here the CDR3 DNA reads TGTGCCAGCAGCTTAGGTAGGGGGCGCCGCAATGAGCAGTTCTTC. Translation: CASSLGRGRRNEQFF. The V and J genes are TRBV7-9 and TRBJ2-1, with 7 bases fitting TRBD1. This CDR3 contains 15 residues. Germline CDR1 SEHNR, CDR2 FQNEAQ (reference sequence). Germline trimming cut 1 base from V and 6 bases from J; bases unmatched to any gene: 6.

The chain joins TRBV19 to TRBJ1-2; the match to TRBD1 covers 7 bases. Germline V gene data show CDR1 as LNHDA and CDR2 as SQIVND (reference sequence). J gave up 6 bases and V 4 bases, and 8 bases lay outside the gene matches. There are 14 residues in the CDR3. This CDR3 is CASSTHDRVDGYTF. The CDR3 nucleotides are TGTGCCAGTAGTACCCATGACAGGGTTGATGGCTACACCTTC.

This clone was counted a few times. V gene TRBV6-5 combines with J gene TRBJ1-5; tentatively, D is TRBD1 (5 bases). Germline-derived CDR1 and CDR2 are MNHEY and SVGAGI. The CDR3 is made up of 14 amino acids. V lost 3 bases, J lost 4 bases, and 10 bases lay in between. In nucleotides, the CDR3 is TGTGCCAGCAGTTATCAGGGTGGGAATCAGCCCCAGCATTTT. Its translation is CASSYQGGNQPQHF.

The rearrangement links TRBV25-1 to TRBJ2-7; 9 bases are a match to TRBD1. The CDR3 totals 13 residues. Germline loops: CDR1 MGHDK, CDR2 SYGVNS. J gave up 2 bases and V 6 bases, and 2 bases lay outside the gene matches. CDR3 loop: CASRGQGTYEQYF. The CDR3 DNA is TGTGCCAGCAGAGGACAGGGGACCTACGAGCAGTACTTC.

The V call is TRBV23-1, the J call TRBJ2-7, with TRBD1 matching 8 bases. TRBV23-1 counts as an open reading frame of uncertain function. CDR3 size: 15 residues. V shed 5 bases and J 2 bases; nucleotides not matched to a gene: 8. CDR3 DNA: TGCGCCAGCAGTGGACGGGACAGGCCGACCTACGAGCAGTACTTC. It translates to CASSGRDRPTYEQYF.

There are a few counts of this clone. This chain links TRBV7-9 with TRBJ1-2; 8 nucleotides align to TRBD1. The CDR3 covers 14 residues. Germline V lookup: CDR1 SEHNR, CDR2 FQNEAQ (reference sequence). V was clipped by 3 bases and J by 4 bases; unmatched bases: 4. This CDR3 reads CASSFLGQGYGYTF. In DNA form, the CDR3 reads TGTGCCAGCAGCTTTCTCGGACAGGGCTATGGCTACACCTTC.

V is TRBV19 and J is TRBJ2-7; 10 bases are shared with TRBD1. After removal of 9 bases from V and 3 bases from J, the junction contained 5 bases not matched to a gene. CDR1 and CDR2 (germline): LNHDA, SQIVND (reference sequence). The CDR3 totals 13 residues. The CDR3 protein is CASGTGESYEQYF. Here the CDR3 DNA reads TGTGCCAGCGGGACAGGGGAGAGCTACGAGCAGTACTTC.

This clone has just a few counts. V usage is TRBV5-6 and J usage is TRBJ2-5, with D possibly being TRBD2 (6 bases). CDR1 is SGHDT and CDR2 is YYEEEE in the germline V gene. With 4 bases removed from V and 2 bases from J, the gap between germline ends came to 9 bases. The CDR3 totals 13 residues. CDR3 DNA: TGTGCCAGCAGCCGGGACTTTCAAGAGACCCAGTACTTC. It is translated as CASSRDFQETQYF. The full variable domain, rest sourced from reference TRBV5-6 and TRBJ2-5, is DAGVTQSPTHLIKTRGQQVTLRCSPKSGHDTVSWYQQALGQGPQFIFQYYEEEERQRGNFPDRFSGHQFPNYSSELNVNALLLGDSALYLCASSRDFQETQYFGPGTRLLVL.

This clone appeared a few times. The chain is built from TRBV6-5 and TRBJ2-5; possible D gene TRBD2, 5 bases. Trimming left V 0 bases short and J 4 bases short, with 9 bases between. This CDR3 has 14 residues. CDR1 is MNHEY and CDR2 is SVGAGI in the germline V gene. The CDR3 bases are TGTGCCAGCAGTTACTCGAGGGCGGCAGAGACCCAGTACTTC. Translating gives CASSYSRAAETQYF.

The chain's CDR3 is CASSLGQGSVKNIQYF. The CDR3 bases are TGTGCCAGCAGCTTAGGGCAGGGATCGGTCAAAAACATTCAGTACTTC. The chain uses TRBV7-9 and TRBJ2-4; maybe TRBD1 (5 bases). The CDR3 loop spans 16 amino acids. V was trimmed by 1 base and J by 3 bases, leaving 13 bases between them. Looked up from germline, CDR1 is SEHNR and CDR2 is FQNEAQ (reference sequence).

The chain is built from TRBV7-2 and TRBJ1-1; D is perhaps TRBD1 (5 bases). The CDR3 loop spans 15 amino acids. Germline assignment: CDR1 SGHTA and CDR2 FQGNSA. Deletions cut 7 bases from V and 5 bases from J, with 20 bases between. CDR3 nucleotides: TGTGCCAGCACCCCGGGTTCAGGGTGGGATACTGAAGCTTTCTTT. Protein sequence: CASTPGSGWDTEAFF.

The CDR3 sequence: CASSLGGQAPHTQYF. The CDR3 bases are TGTGCCAGCAGCTTGGGGGGACAGGCCCCCCATACGCAGTATTTT. The chain links TRBV5-6 to TRBJ2-3; 8 bases are shared with TRBD1. The V gene end was trimmed by 0 bases and the J gene end by 7 bases; junction bases not matched to a gene: 7. CDR1 is SGHDT and CDR2 is YYEEEE in the germline V gene. This CDR3 is 15 amino acids long.